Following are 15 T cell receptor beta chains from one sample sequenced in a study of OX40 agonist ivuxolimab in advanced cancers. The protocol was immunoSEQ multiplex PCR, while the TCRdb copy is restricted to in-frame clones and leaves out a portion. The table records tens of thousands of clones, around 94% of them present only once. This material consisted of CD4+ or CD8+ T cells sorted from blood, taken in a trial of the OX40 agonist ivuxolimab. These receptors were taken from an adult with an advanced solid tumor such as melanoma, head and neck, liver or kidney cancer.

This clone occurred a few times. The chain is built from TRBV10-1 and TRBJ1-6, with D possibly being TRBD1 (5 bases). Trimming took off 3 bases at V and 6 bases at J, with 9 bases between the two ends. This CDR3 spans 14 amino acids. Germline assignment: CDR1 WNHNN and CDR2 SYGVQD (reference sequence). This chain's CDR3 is CASSEGAANSPLHF. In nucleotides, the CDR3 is TGCGCCAGCAGTGAAGGGGCAGCTAATTCACCCCTCCACTTT.

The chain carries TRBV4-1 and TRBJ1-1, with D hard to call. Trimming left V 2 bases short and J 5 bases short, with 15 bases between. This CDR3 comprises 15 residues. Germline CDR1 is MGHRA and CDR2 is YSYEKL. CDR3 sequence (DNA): TGCGCCAGCAGCCAATCTCCGGGGTCGGGGACTGAAGCTTTCTTT. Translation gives CASSQSPGSGTEAFF.

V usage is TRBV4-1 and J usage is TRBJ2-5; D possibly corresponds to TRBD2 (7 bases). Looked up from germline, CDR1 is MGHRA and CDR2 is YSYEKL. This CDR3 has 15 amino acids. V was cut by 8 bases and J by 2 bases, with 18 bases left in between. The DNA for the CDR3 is TGCGCCAGCGGAAGGGGGGGCCAGGGACAAGAGACCCAGTACTTC. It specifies CASGRGGQGQETQYF.

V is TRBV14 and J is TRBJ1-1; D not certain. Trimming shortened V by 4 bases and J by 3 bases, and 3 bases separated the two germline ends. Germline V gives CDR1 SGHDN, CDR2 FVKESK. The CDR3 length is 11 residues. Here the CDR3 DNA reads TGTGCCAGCAGCCCCCACACTGAAGCTTTCTTT. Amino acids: CASSPHTEAFF. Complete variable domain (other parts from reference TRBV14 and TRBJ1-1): EAGVTQFPSHSVIEKGQTVTLRCDPISGHDNLYWYRRVMGKEIKFLLHFVKESKQDESGMPNNRFLAERTGGTYSTLKVQPAELEDSGVYFCASSPHTEAFFGQGTRLTVV.

The CDR3: CASSETGYTEAFF. The CDR3 DNA reads TGTGCCAGCAGCGAGACAGGGTACACTGAAGCTTTCTTT. The chain has TRBV7-9 and TRBJ1-1, with TRBD1 matching over 7 bases. With 5 bases clipped from V and 3 bases from J, the junction kept 3 bases outside the gene matches. The CDR3 is 13 amino acids. Germline V gives CDR1 SEHNR, CDR2 FQNEAQ (reference sequence).

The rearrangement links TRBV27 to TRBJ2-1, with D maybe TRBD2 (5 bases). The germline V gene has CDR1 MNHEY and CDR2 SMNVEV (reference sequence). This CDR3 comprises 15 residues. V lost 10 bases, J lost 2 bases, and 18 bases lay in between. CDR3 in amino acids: CATLWRADPYNEQFF. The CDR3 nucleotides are TGTGCCACTCTCTGGAGAGCGGATCCCTACAATGAGCAGTTCTTC.

The CDR3 region has the DNA TGTGCCAGCAGCTCCTTCGACCCGAGGACTGAAGCTTTCTTT. Amino acids: CASSSFDPRTEAFF. The chain carries TRBV7-6 and TRBJ1-1; D unresolved. The CDR3 is 14 residues long. Between the trimmed V and J ends, which lost 4 bases and 5 bases, there was a span of 14 bases. From germline, CDR1 is SGHVS and CDR2 FNYEAQ.

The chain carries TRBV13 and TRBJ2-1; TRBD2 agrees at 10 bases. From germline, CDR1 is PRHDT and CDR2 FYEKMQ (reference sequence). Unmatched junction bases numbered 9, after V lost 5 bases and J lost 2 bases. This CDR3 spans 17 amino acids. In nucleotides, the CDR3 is TGTGCCAGCAGCGACCGACCAAGCGGGAGGGCCTACAATGAGCAGTTCTTC. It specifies CASSDRPSGRAYNEQFF.

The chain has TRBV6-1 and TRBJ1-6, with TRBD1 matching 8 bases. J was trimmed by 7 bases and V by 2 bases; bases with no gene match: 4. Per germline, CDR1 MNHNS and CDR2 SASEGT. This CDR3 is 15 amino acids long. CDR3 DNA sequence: TGTGCCAGCAGTGAAAGACAGGGGCTGAATTCACCCCTCCACTTT. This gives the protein CASSERQGLNSPLHF.

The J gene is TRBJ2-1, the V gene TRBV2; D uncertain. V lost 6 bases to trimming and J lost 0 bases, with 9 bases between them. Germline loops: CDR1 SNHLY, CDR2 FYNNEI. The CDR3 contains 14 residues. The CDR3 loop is CASRDLLSYNEQFF. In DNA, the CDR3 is TGTGCCAGCAGGGACCTCCTCTCCTACAATGAGCAGTTCTTC.

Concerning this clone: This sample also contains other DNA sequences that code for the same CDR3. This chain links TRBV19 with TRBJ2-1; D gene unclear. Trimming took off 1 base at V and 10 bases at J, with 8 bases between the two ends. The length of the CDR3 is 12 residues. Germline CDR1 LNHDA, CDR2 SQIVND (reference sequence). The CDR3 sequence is CASSIGGREQFF. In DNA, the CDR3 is TGTGCCAGTAGTATAGGAGGAAGGGAGCAGTTCTTC.

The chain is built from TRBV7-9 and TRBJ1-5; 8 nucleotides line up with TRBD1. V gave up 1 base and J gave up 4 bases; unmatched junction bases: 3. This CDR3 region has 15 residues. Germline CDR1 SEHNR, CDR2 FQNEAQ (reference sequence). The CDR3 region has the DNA TGTGCCAGCAGCTTAGATGACAGGGGAAATCAGCCCCAGCATTTT. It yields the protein CASSLDDRGNQPQHF.

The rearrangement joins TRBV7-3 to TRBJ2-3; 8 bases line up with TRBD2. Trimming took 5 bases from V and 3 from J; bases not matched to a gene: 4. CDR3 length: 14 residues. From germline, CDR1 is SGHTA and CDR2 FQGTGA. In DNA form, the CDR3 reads TGTGCCAGCAGCCCGACGGGGGGGACAGATACGCAGTATTTT. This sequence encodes CASSPTGGTDTQYF. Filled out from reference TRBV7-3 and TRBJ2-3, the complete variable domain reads GAGVSQTPSNKVTEKGKYVELRCDPISGHTALYWYRQSLGQGPEFLIYFQGTGAADDSGLPNDRFFAVRPEGSVSTLKIQRTERGDSAVYLCASSPTGGTDTQYFGPGTRLTVL.

CDR3 sequence reads: CASSLKYSNYGYTF. The CDR3 DNA reads TGTGCCAGCAGCTTAAAATATTCTAACTATGGCTACACCTTC. This sequence joins TRBV13 and TRBJ1-2, with no clear D. Germline V CDR1 and CDR2: PRHDT, FYEKMQ (reference sequence). Trimming left V 2 bases short and J 0 bases short, with 7 bases between. CDR3 size: 14 residues. Variable domain in full (rest from reference TRBV13 and TRBJ1-2): AAGVIQSPRHLIKEKRETATLKCYPIPRHDTVYWYQQGPGQDPQFLISFYEKMQSDKGSIPDRFSAQQFSDYHSELNMSSLELGDSALYFCASSLKYSNYGYTFGSGTRLTVV.

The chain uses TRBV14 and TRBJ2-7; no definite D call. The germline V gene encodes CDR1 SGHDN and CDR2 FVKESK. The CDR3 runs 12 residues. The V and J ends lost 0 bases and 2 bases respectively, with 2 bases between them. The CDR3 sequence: CASSQEPYEQYF. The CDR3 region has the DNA TGTGCCAGCAGCCAAGAGCCCTACGAGCAGTACTTC.